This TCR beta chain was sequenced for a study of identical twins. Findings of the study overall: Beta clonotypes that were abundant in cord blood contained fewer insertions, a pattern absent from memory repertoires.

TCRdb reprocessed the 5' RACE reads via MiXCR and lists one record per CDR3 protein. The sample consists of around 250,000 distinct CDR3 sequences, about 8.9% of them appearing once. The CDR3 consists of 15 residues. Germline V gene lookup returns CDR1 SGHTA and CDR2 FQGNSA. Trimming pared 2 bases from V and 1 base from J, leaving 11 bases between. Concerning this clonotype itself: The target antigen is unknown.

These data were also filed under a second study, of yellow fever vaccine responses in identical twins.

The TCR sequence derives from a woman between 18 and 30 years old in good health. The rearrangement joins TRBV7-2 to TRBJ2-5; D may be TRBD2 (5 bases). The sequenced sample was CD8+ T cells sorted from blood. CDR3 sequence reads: CASSLNPSPQETQYF. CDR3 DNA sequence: TGTGCCAGCAGCTTAAACCCTAGCCCCCAAGAGACCCAGTACTTC.